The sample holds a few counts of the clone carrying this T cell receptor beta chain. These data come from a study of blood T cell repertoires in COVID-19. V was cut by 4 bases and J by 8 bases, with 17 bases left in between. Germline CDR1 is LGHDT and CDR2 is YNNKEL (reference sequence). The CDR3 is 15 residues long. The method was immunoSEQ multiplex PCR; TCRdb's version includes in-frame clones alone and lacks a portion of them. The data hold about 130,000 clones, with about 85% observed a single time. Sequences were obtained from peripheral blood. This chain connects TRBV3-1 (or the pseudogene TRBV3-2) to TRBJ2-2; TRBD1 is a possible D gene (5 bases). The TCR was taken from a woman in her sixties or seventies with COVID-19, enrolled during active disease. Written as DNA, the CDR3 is TGTGCCAGCAGCCCCTTCTTCCAAGGGGCTGGGGAGCTGTTTTTT. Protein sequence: CASSPFFQGAGELFF.